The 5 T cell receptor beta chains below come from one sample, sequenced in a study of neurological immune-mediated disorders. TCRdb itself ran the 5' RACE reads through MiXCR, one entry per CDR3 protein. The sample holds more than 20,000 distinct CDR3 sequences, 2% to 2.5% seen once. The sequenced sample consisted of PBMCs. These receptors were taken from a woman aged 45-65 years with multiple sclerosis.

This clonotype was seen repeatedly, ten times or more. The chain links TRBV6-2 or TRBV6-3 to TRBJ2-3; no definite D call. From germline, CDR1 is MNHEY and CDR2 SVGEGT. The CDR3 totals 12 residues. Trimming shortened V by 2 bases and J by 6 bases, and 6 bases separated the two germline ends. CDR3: CASSYDRDTQYF. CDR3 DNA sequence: TGTGCCAGCAGTTACGACCGGGATACGCAGTATTTT.

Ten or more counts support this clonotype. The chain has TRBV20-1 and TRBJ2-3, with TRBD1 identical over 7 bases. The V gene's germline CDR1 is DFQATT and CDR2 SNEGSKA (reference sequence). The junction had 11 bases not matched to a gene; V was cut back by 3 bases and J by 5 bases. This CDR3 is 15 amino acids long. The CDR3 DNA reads TGCAGTGCTAGGAAGGGGGCAGGGGGTGAAGATACGCAGTATTTT. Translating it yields CSARKGAGGEDTQYF.

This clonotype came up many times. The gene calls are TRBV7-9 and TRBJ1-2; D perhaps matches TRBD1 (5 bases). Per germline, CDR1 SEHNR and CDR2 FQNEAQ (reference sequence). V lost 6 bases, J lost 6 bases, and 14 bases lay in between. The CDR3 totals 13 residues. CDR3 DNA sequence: TGTGCCAGCAGTGGCCAGGGCATAGATGGCTACACCTTC. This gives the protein CASSGQGIDGYTF. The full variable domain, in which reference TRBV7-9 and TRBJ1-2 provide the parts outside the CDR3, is DTGVSQNPRHKITKRGQNVTFRCDPISEHNRLYWYRQTLGQGPEFLTYFQNEAQLEKSRLLSDRFSAERPKGSFSTLEIQRTEQGDSAMYLCASSGQGIDGYTFGSGTRLTVV.

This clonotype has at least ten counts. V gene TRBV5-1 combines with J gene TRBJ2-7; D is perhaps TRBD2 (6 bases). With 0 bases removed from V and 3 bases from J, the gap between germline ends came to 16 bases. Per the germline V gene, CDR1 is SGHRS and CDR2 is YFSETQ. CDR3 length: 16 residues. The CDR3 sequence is CASSLDTGTPGYEQYF. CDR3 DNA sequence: TGCGCCAGCAGCTTGGATACCGGGACTCCGGGCTACGAGCAGTACTTC.

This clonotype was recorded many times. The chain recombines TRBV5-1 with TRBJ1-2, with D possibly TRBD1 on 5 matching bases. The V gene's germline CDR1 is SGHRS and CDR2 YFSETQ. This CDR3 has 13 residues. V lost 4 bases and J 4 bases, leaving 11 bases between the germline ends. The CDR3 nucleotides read TGCGCCAGCAGCGCAGGGACTGCCTATGGCTACACCTTC. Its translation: CASSAGTAYGYTF.